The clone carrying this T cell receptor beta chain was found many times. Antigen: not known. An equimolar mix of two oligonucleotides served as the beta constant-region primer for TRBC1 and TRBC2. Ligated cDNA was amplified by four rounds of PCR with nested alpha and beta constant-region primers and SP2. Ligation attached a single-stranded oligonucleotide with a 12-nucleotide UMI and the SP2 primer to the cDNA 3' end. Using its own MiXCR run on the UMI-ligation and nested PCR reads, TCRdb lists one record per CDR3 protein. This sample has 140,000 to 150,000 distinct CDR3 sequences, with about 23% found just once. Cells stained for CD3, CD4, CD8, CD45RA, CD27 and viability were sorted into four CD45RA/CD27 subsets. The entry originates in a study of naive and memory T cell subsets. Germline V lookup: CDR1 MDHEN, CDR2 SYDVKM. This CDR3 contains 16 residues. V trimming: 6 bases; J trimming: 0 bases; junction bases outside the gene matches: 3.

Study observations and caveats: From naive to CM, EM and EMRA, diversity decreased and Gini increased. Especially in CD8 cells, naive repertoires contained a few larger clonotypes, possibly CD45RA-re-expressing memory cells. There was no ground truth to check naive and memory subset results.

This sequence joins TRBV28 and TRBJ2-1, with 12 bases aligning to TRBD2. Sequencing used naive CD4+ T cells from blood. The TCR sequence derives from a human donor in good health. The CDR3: CASSPTSGSSYNEQFF. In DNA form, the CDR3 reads TGTGCCAGCAGCCCGACTAGCGGGAGCTCCTACAATGAGCAGTTCTTC.